The subject of this entry is one TCR beta chain. The antigen is undetermined. V was shortened by 4 bases and J by 6 bases, with 13 bases between the two germline ends. This CDR3 comprises 14 residues. Germline CDR1 is MNHEY and CDR2 is SVGAGI. The sample originates from a study of cytomegalovirus exposure and HLA in healthy donors. The wider study: Tens of millions of unique TCRs from HLA-typed donors were held in an early release of data.

Study observations and caveats: A later analysis reportedly found that, within productive TCRs, an Asian-associated ancestry cluster had fewer N-insertions than the mean observed across the roughly 670 donors. Excluded were some V segments that proved indistinguishable, including TRBV6-2 and TRBV6-3. As a later analysis revealed, the rate of TCR association differed by HLA locus, with DRB1 most and HLA-C fewest.

Primers: 60 Vbeta forward and 13 Jbeta reverse. TCRdb keeps only in-frame clones here, not all; method: immunoSEQ multiplex PCR. The data show over 150,000 clones, approximately 80% seen once. The origin of this receptor is a man aged 18 to 30 in good health and CMV-seronegative. The V call is TRBV6-5, the J call TRBJ2-1, with D possibly TRBD2 on 6 matching bases. The sequenced sample consisted of PBMCs. The CDR3 region has the DNA TGTGCCAGCAGTTCTCCGCCGCGGGGCAATGAGCAGTTCTTC. Its protein is CASSSPPRGNEQFF.